This T cell receptor (beta chain) was profiled in a study of chemoradiotherapy in HPV16-positive cancers. At the level of the study: Candidate HPV-specific T-cell clones and common TCR motifs came from functional assays in two HPV16-positive patients. Broader study findings: Candidate HPV-specific clones and E7-related TCR motifs grew in tumor during treatment. HPV-responsive T-cell expansion during chemoradiotherapy was linked to improved recurrence-free survival in HPV16-positive patients.

Sequencing was performed with immunoSEQ multiplex PCR; in TCRdb, only in-frame clones are kept and a portion is missing. The sample includes fewer than 3,000 clones, 85% to 90% seen only once; the top ten take over 4.5%. V was clipped by 1 base and J by 2 bases, with 12 bases between them. This CDR3 contains 16 residues. In germline, CDR1 is SGHTA, CDR2 FQGNSA. With regard to this clone: The antigen is not known.

The source of this sequence is a human donor with HPV-associated anogenital cancer. The sample in question was tumor tissue, obtained from a patient who underwent chemoradiotherapy. The chain is built from TRBV7-2 and TRBJ1-5, with a possible D match to TRBD1 (6 bases). As DNA, the CDR3 is TGTGCCAGCAGCTTAGGTACAGGGTACGGCAATCAGCCCCAGCATTTT. Its translation: CASSLGTGYGNQPQHF.